The 27 T cell receptor beta chains below all came from one sample that was sequenced in a study of CD8+ T cells in alopecia areata. This sample's treatment: oral pan-JAK inhibitor, 5-10 mg twice daily. Following RNA extraction, reverse transcription yielded cDNA that acted as the sequencing template. Libraries were prepared by immunoSEQ multiplex PCR; TCRdb keeps only in-frame clonotypes and omits some of them. The table records nearly 200,000 clones, more than 45% of them present only once. Here the sequenced sample was CD4+ T cells sorted from blood, taken at week 24, from a patient treated with tofacitinib. All receptors derive from a human donor with alopecia areata.

The J gene is TRBJ1-5, the V gene TRBV30; possible D gene TRBD1, 6 bases. The CDR3 runs to 14 residues. Germline V gene data show CDR1 as GTSNPN and CDR2 as SVGIG (reference sequence). Deletions cut 2 bases from V and 3 bases from J, with 11 bases between. CDR3: CAWSQGQINQPQHF. The CDR3 nucleotides read TGTGCCTGGAGTCAAGGACAGATCAATCAGCCCCAGCATTTT.

The rearrangement joins TRBV7-6 to TRBJ2-1, with D tentatively TRBD2 (6 bases). Between the trimmed V and J ends, which lost 4 bases and 7 bases, there was a span of 11 bases. The CDR3 has 13 residues. Germline values: CDR1 SGHVS, CDR2 FNYEAQ. The CDR3 region has the DNA TGTGCCAGCAGCTCGGGGAGGAGGAATGAGCAGTTCTTC. As protein: CASSSGRRNEQFF.

The chain employs TRBV10-3 and TRBJ2-6, with TRBD2 matching over 10 bases. Per the germline V gene, CDR1 is ENHRY and CDR2 is SYGVKD. Trimming took 4 bases from V and 3 from J; bases not matched to a gene: 9. The CDR3 consists of 18 residues. CDR3 region: CAISGRSGRAFGANVLTF. CDR3 coding DNA: TGTGCCATCAGTGGGAGGAGCGGGAGGGCCTTTGGGGCCAACGTCCTGACTTTC.

This sequence joins TRBV30 and TRBJ1-2; D ambiguous. The V gene's germline CDR1 is GTSNPN and CDR2 SVGIG (reference sequence). There are 12 residues in the CDR3. Trimming left V 2 bases short and J 8 bases short, with 12 bases between. CDR3: CAWSTTGNGYTF. The DNA of the CDR3 is TGTGCCTGGAGTACAACTGGGAACGGCTACACCTTC.

This chain connects TRBV6-1 to TRBJ1-2, with D hard to call. CDR1 MNHNS and CDR2 SASEGT come from the germline V gene. Trimming took 4 bases from V and 7 from J, leaving 13 bases between them. This CDR3 has 13 amino acids. CDR3 residues: CASSVDGVFGYTF. The CDR3 DNA sequence: TGTGCCAGCAGTGTGGACGGAGTTTTTGGCTACACCTTC.

The rearrangement uses TRBV27 and TRBJ1-1; D is unclear. Trimming took 6 bases from V and 6 from J, leaving 17 bases between them. The CDR3 loop spans 14 amino acids. The V gene's germline CDR1 is MNHEY and CDR2 SMNVEV (reference sequence). The CDR3 loop is CASSPERVRPEAFF. The CDR3 nucleotides are TGTGCCAGCAGCCCTGAGAGGGTGAGACCTGAAGCTTTCTTT.

The gene calls are TRBV2 and TRBJ2-3; D possibly corresponds to TRBD2 (5 bases). CDR3 length: 14 residues. V was clipped by 6 bases and J by 3 bases, with 13 bases between them. Per germline, CDR1 SNHLY and CDR2 FYNNEI. CDR3 sequence (DNA): TGTGCCAGCAGGACTCCTGGGGAGACAGATACGCAGTATTTT. Translating it yields CASRTPGETDTQYF.

This chain uses TRBV5-6 with TRBJ1-3; D gene uncertain. Germline V gene lookup returns CDR1 SGHDT and CDR2 YYEEEE. The CDR3 consists of 14 residues. Between the trimmed V and J ends, which lost 1 base and 5 bases, there was a span of 10 bases. CDR3 DNA: TGTGCCAGCAGCTTGAAAGAAACGAGAAACACCATATATTTT. Protein: CASSLKETRNTIYF.

This chain connects TRBV6-6 to TRBJ1-1; tentatively, D is TRBD1 (5 bases). Germline CDR1 MNHNY, CDR2 SVGAGI (reference sequence). The germline V and J ends were trimmed by 2 bases and 0 bases, with 7 bases remaining between them. This CDR3 is built from 14 residues. CDR3: CASSYDSLNTEAFF. DNA of the CDR3: TGTGCCAGCAGTTACGACAGTTTGAACACTGAAGCTTTCTTT.

The chain links TRBV7-6 to TRBJ1-1, with 8 nucleotides matching TRBD1. The length of the CDR3 is 15 residues. Germline CDR1 and CDR2: SGHVS and FNYEAQ. V trimming: 4 bases; J trimming: 5 bases; junction bases outside the gene matches: 9. CDR3 DNA sequence: TGTGCCAGCAGCTCACGGACAGGGAATAGAACTGAAGCTTTCTTT. Its translation: CASSSRTGNRTEAFF. Using reference TRBV7-6 and TRBJ1-1 for the parts outside the CDR3, the full variable domain is GAGVSQSPRYKVTKRGQDVALRCDPISGHVSLYWYRQALGQGPEFLTYFNYEAQQDKSGLPNDRFSAERPEGSISTLTIQRTEQRDSAMYRCASSSRTGNRTEAFFGQGTRLTVV.

This chain connects TRBV29-1 to TRBJ1-4; D remains ambiguous. Per germline, CDR1 SQVTM and CDR2 ANQGSEA. Trimming left V 5 bases short and J 10 bases short, with 2 bases between. There are 8 residues in the CDR3. CDR3 loop: CSVPKLFF. The CDR3 DNA follows: TGCAGCGTTCCAAAACTGTTTTTT.

The genes are TRBV5-1 and TRBJ1-2, with D hard to call. This CDR3 is built from 16 residues. Germline values: CDR1 SGHRS, CDR2 YFSETQ. V lost 1 base and J 4 bases, leaving 17 bases between the germline ends. CDR3: CASSLTGDRNGYGYTF. The CDR3 DNA reads TGCGCCAGCAGCTTGACCGGGGATCGTAATGGCTATGGCTACACCTTC.

CDR3 region: CSVELRSAVAGSTDTQYF. The DNA for the CDR3 is TGCAGCGTTGAATTACGGTCGGCGGTAGCGGGGAGCACAGATACGCAGTATTTT. The chain is built from TRBV29-1 and TRBJ2-3; 8 bases are a match to TRBD2. Looked up from germline, CDR1 is SQVTM and CDR2 is ANQGSEA. The junction had 13 bases not matched to a gene; V was cut back by 2 bases and J by 0 bases. The CDR3 extends over 18 amino acids.

The chain links TRBV19 to TRBJ1-5; 7 nucleotides agree with TRBD1. CDR1 and CDR2 from the germline V gene are LNHDA and SQIVND (reference sequence). V lost 5 bases to trimming and J lost 7 bases; unmatched junction nucleotides: 11. This CDR3 contains 15 residues. CDR3 amino acids: CASSYGQEAGQPQHF. Written as DNA, the CDR3 is TGTGCCAGTAGTTACGGACAGGAAGCGGGACAGCCCCAGCATTTT.

The rearrangement joins TRBV7-2 to TRBJ1-1, with a possible D match to TRBD1 (6 bases). Germline assignment: CDR1 SGHTA and CDR2 FQGNSA. The CDR3 spans 14 residues. V was trimmed by 5 bases and J by 7 bases, leaving 17 bases between them. In DNA form, the CDR3 reads TGTGCCAGCAGCCCAAGACAGGTCGCAGGTGAAGCTTTCTTT. This gives the protein CASSPRQVAGEAFF.

The V gene is TRBV2, the J gene TRBJ2-1, with D uncertain. Trimming stripped 0 bases from V and 9 bases from J, with 9 bases between. In germline, CDR1 is SNHLY, CDR2 FYNNEI. The CDR3 spans 13 residues. The CDR3 sequence is CASSEAPSGEQFF. DNA for the CDR3: TGTGCCAGCAGTGAAGCCCCCTCCGGTGAGCAGTTCTTC.

This chain joins TRBV30 and TRBJ2-2, with 8 positions matching TRBD1. CDR3 length: 15 amino acids. The germline gives CDR1 GTSNPN, CDR2 SVGIG (reference sequence). Unmatched junction bases numbered 8, after V lost 3 bases and J lost 5 bases. The CDR3 DNA sequence: TGTGCCTGGAGATCCAGGGGGCTTTTAACCGGGGAGCTGTTTTTT. Its protein is CAWRSRGLLTGELFF.

This clone came up many times. The rearrangement joins TRBV4-1 to TRBJ1-2; TRBD1 is a possible D gene (5 bases). The CDR3 spans 14 residues. The V gene lost 5 bases and the J gene lost 2 bases, with 12 bases spanning the gap. Germline lookup yields CDR1 MGHRA and CDR2 YSYEKL. CDR3 sequence (DNA): TGCGCCAGCAGCACTCGACAGCCAAACTATGGCTACACCTTC. Its protein is CASSTRQPNYGYTF.

The rearrangement uses TRBV7-9 and TRBJ2-3; D may be TRBD2 (5 bases). From germline, CDR1 is SEHNR and CDR2 FQNEAQ (reference sequence). There are 13 residues in the CDR3. V gave up 5 bases and J gave up 6 bases, with 12 bases separating them. CDR3 sequence (DNA): TGTGCCAGCAGCCTGTACTCGGGGGATACGCAGTATTTT. Translating gives CASSLYSGDTQYF.

This clone has ten or more counts. The chain joins TRBV4-1 to TRBJ2-2; no clear D gene. Deletions cut 4 bases from V and 5 bases from J, with 8 bases between. This CDR3 is 13 amino acids long. Germline CDR1 and CDR2: MGHRA and YSYEKL. The CDR3 spells CASSPQQTGELFF. The DNA of the CDR3 is TGCGCCAGCAGCCCACAGCAGACCGGGGAGCTGTTTTTT.

The chain joins TRBV30 to TRBJ1-2; D possibly corresponds to TRBD1 (6 bases). Deletions cut 0 bases from V and 7 bases from J, with 12 bases between. The CDR3 totals 13 residues. Germline V CDR1 and CDR2: GTSNPN, SVGIG (reference sequence). This chain's CDR3 is CAWSVGGPGGYTF. As DNA, the CDR3 is TGTGCCTGGAGTGTGGGGGGGCCTGGTGGCTACACCTTC.

This sequence joins TRBV4-1 and TRBJ2-1; D ambiguous. V was shortened by 0 bases and J by 4 bases, with 7 bases between the two germline ends. The CDR3 runs to 14 residues. Germline CDR1 and CDR2: MGHRA and YSYEKL. DNA for the CDR3: TGCGCCAGCAGCCAAGATATACTGTACAATGAGCAGTTCTTC. It translates to CASSQDILYNEQFF.

The V call is TRBV25-1, the J call TRBJ1-1, with TRBD1 matching over 7 bases. V dropped 7 bases and J dropped 5; count of bases not matched to a gene: 10. From germline, CDR1 is MGHDK and CDR2 SYGVNS. The CDR3 length is 14 residues. For the CDR3, the DNA is TGTGCCAGCACTCGACAGGGCTGGGAAACTGAAGCTTTCTTT. Translating gives CASTRQGWETEAFF.

The chain carries TRBV6-1 and TRBJ2-1; D may correspond to TRBD1 or TRBD2 (5 bases each). Germline V gives CDR1 MNHNS, CDR2 SASEGT. The CDR3 consists of 14 residues. Between the trimmed V and J ends, which lost 5 bases and 6 bases, there was a span of 14 bases. The CDR3 protein is CASSYRRGVNEQFF. CDR3 bases: TGTGCCAGCAGTTATCGAAGGGGAGTCAATGAGCAGTTCTTC.

The chain is built from TRBV7-2 and TRBJ2-3, with TRBD2 matching over 9 bases. This CDR3 has 16 amino acids. V shed 6 bases and J 4 bases; nucleotides not matched to a gene: 11. CDR1 and CDR2 from the germline V gene are SGHTA and FQGNSA. CDR3 in DNA: TGTGCCAGCAGGCTAGCTGGGACTAGCTCGGCAGATACGCAGTATTTT. Its protein is CASRLAGTSSADTQYF.

The CDR3 is CASGPARELFF. CDR3 sequence (DNA): TGTGCCAGCGGACCGGCCCGGGAGCTGTTTTTT. The rearrangement joins TRBV25-1 to TRBJ2-2; D is unclear. There are 11 residues in the CDR3. Germline CDR1 and CDR2: MGHDK and SYGVNS. V lost 8 bases and J lost 9, with 10 bases in between.

The chain combines TRBV7-2 with TRBJ1-5; 7 bases fit TRBD1. The CDR3 contains 13 residues. Germline V gene lookup returns CDR1 SGHTA and CDR2 FQGNSA. The V and J ends lost 4 bases and 4 bases, in that order; junction bases with no gene match: 1. The CDR3 DNA reads TGTGCCAGCAGCTCGACAGGGAATCAGCCCCAGCATTTT. Translation: CASSSTGNQPQHF.